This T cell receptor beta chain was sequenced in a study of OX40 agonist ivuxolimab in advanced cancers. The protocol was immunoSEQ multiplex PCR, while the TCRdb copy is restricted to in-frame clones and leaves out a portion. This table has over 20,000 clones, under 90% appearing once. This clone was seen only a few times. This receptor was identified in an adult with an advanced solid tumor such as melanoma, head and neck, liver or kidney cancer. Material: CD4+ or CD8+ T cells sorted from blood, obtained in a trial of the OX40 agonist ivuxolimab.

CDR3 DNA: TGTGCCAGCAGCGTAGGGAACGAGCTCAATCAGCCCCAGCATTTT. Residues: CASSVGNELNQPQHF. The V and J genes are TRBV9 and TRBJ1-5, with D unresolved. Germline CDR1 is SGDLS and CDR2 is YYNGEE. There are 15 residues in the CDR3. V lost 0 bases, J lost 3 bases, and 10 bases lay in between.